This entry lists 8 T cell receptor beta chains sequenced from one sample in a study of brain T cells in children with intractable seizures. Sequencing was limited to surgery cases with top T cell transcript signatures in brain tissue. Here immunoSEQ multiplex PCR was the method, and the copy in TCRdb shows in-frame clones only, minus some. The sample contains 7,500 to 8,000 clones, around 70% of which appear only once. Sequences were derived from resected brain tissue, sampled at surgery. Receptor source: a boy in the first two years of life with tuberous sclerosis and intractable seizures.

V usage is TRBV6-6 and J usage is TRBJ1-2; tentatively, D is TRBD1 (5 bases). V dropped 11 bases and J dropped 7 bases, with 14 bases sitting between them. Germline CDR1 and CDR2: MNHNY and SVGAGI (reference sequence). The CDR3 runs 11 residues. For the CDR3, the DNA is TGTGCCGTGCGACAGATCGGTGGCTACACCTTC. It specifies CAVRQIGGYTF.

V usage is TRBV19 and J usage is TRBJ2-1; 13 bases match TRBD2. After removal of 1 base from V and 9 bases from J, the junction contained 3 bases not matched to a gene. The CDR3 extends over 15 amino acids. Per germline, CDR1 LNHDA and CDR2 SQIVND (reference sequence). CDR3 residues: CASSIVLAGGPEQFF. In DNA form, the CDR3 reads TGTGCCAGTAGTATAGTACTAGCGGGGGGGCCTGAGCAGTTCTTC.

The chain combines TRBV4-2 with TRBJ1-4; D is uncertain. Germline CDR1 and CDR2: LGHNA and YNFKEQ. V was pared by 1 base and J by 6 bases, with 12 bases between. CDR3 size: 15 residues. DNA for the CDR3: TGTGCCAGCAGCCAAGCAGGAGGCAGCTATGAAAAACTGTTTTTT. Amino acids: CASSQAGGSYEKLFF.

The CDR3 loop reads CASSSAGGGYEQYF. DNA for the CDR3: TGCGCCAGCAGCTCGGCAGGAGGAGGCTACGAGCAGTACTTC. This chain connects TRBV5-1 to TRBJ2-7; D possibly corresponds to TRBD2 (5 bases). CDR1 is SGHRS and CDR2 is YFSETQ in the germline V gene. With 3 bases removed from V and 3 bases from J, the gap between germline ends came to 13 bases. The CDR3 is 14 residues long.

There are a few counts of this clone. CDR3 in amino acids: CASSLLTGREILNEQFF. The CDR3 DNA is TGTGCCAGCAGCCTACTTACGGGGCGGGAGATTCTCAATGAGCAGTTCTTC. This rearrangement joins TRBV7-8 to TRBJ2-1; the match to TRBD2 covers 7 bases. CDR3 length: 17 amino acids. The J segment lost 6 bases and the V segment lost 5 bases, leaving 16 bases of the junction unmatched. The V gene's germline CDR1 is SGHVS and CDR2 FQNEAQ. Full variable domain (outside the CDR3, taken from reference TRBV7-8 and TRBJ2-1): GAGVSQSPRYKVAKRGQDVALRCDPISGHVSLFWYQQALGQGPEFLTYFQNEAQLDKSGLPSDRFFAERPEGSVSTLKIQRTQQEDSAVYLCASSLLTGREILNEQFFGPGTRLTVL.

This rearrangement joins TRBV27 to TRBJ2-7; D tentatively reads TRBD1 or TRBD2 (7 bases each). Between the trimmed V and J ends, which lost 0 bases and 6 bases, there was a span of 18 bases. The CDR3 totals 16 residues. Germline loops: CDR1 MNHEY, CDR2 SMNVEV (reference sequence). The CDR3: CASSLSGGAAGFEQYF. The CDR3 nucleotides read TGTGCCAGCAGTTTATCAGGGGGCGCAGCGGGATTCGAGCAGTACTTC.

The V call is TRBV9, the J call TRBJ2-3, with 13 bases aligning to TRBD2. V trimming: 6 bases; J trimming: 4 bases; junction bases outside the gene matches: 5. The CDR3 covers 15 residues. Germline lookup yields CDR1 SGDLS and CDR2 YYNGEE. The CDR3 nucleotides read TGTGCCAGCACGCTACTAGCGGGGGGGCCAGATACGCAGTATTTT. It specifies CASTLLAGGPDTQYF.

CDR3 region: CASSPRLAGGETQYF. The CDR3 nucleotides are TGTGCCAGCAGTCCCAGACTAGCGGGAGGTGAGACCCAGTACTTC. This sequence joins TRBV6-4 and TRBJ2-5; 13 bases are shared with TRBD2. The CDR3 contains 15 residues. V was clipped by 5 bases and J by 5 bases; unmatched bases: 5. From germline, CDR1 is MRHNA and CDR2 SNTAGT.